The 13 T cell receptor beta chains in this list originate from one sample, sequenced in a study of cytomegalovirus exposure and HLA in healthy donors. The PCR had 60 Vbeta and 13 Jbeta primers. The method was immunoSEQ multiplex PCR; TCRdb's version includes in-frame clones alone and lacks a portion of them. The sample spans roughly 120,000 clones; the ten largest clones claim 6.8%. The sample was PBMCs. Source of these receptors: a man in his forties in good health and CMV-seropositive.

The chain couples TRBV5-4 to TRBJ2-7; D remains unclear. Germline V gene data show CDR1 as SGHNT and CDR2 as YYREEE (reference sequence). This CDR3 has 15 amino acids. V dropped 0 bases and J dropped 3 bases, with 13 bases sitting between them. The CDR3: CASSLGLAGGYEQYF. The CDR3 nucleotides read TGTGCCAGCAGCTTGGGGTTGGCAGGTGGCTACGAGCAGTACTTC.

The rearrangement uses TRBV27 and TRBJ1-1; no clear D gene. V was pared by 3 bases and J by 0 bases, with 8 bases between. The CDR3 has 14 amino acids. Germline V CDR1 and CDR2: MNHEY, SMNVEV (reference sequence). In DNA form, the CDR3 reads TGTGCCAGCAGTTTTTCCACGGTGAACACTGAAGCTTTCTTT. Translating it yields CASSFSTVNTEAFF.

V gene TRBV7-2 combines with J gene TRBJ2-7, with 10 bases matching TRBD2. Germline trimming cut 5 bases from V and 12 bases from J; bases unmatched to any gene: 7. The CDR3 spans 12 residues. Germline CDR1 SGHTA, CDR2 FQGNSA. The CDR3 nucleotides are TGTGCCAGCAGCCAATCTAGCGGGAGCTTGTACTTC. It yields the protein CASSQSSGSLYF.

V gene TRBV19 combines with J gene TRBJ2-6; D ambiguous. Germline-derived CDR1 and CDR2 are LNHDA and SQIVND (reference sequence). The CDR3 has 14 residues. The V gene lost 6 bases and the J gene lost 2 bases, with 8 bases spanning the gap. The CDR3 here is CASSSYAGANVLTF. The CDR3 DNA reads as TGTGCCAGTAGCAGTTATGCTGGGGCCAACGTCCTGACTTTC.

This chain connects TRBV6-5 to TRBJ2-1; 7 bases agree with TRBD2. This CDR3 is built from 14 residues. CDR1 and CDR2 (germline): MNHEY, SVGAGI. Trimming removed 7 bases from V and 5 bases from J; junction bases left unmatched: 8. The CDR3 nucleotides are TGTGCCAGCACCATGGGGGGACTACACAATGAGCAGTTCTTC. Its protein is CASTMGGLHNEQFF.

J is TRBJ2-7 and V is TRBV18; D is perhaps TRBD2 (6 bases). There are 15 residues in the CDR3. From germline, CDR1 is KGHSH and CDR2 LQKENI. Trimming took off 1 base at V and 0 bases at J, with 10 bases between the two ends. The CDR3 reads CASSPRDFSSYEQYF. The CDR3, as DNA: TGTGCCAGCTCACCACGGGACTTTAGCTCCTACGAGCAGTACTTC.

The chain carries TRBV6-1 and TRBJ2-3, with TRBD2 matching over 10 bases. The length of the CDR3 is 16 residues. Germline V CDR1 and CDR2: MNHNS, SASEGT. Trimming cost V 0 bases and J 6 bases; bases outside gene matches: 6. CDR3 in amino acids: CASSEAASGGWDTQYF. The DNA for the CDR3 is TGTGCCAGCAGTGAAGCGGCTAGCGGGGGCTGGGATACGCAGTATTTT.

The chain employs TRBV5-4 and TRBJ2-3, with 13 bases fitting TRBD2. With 5 bases clipped from V and 6 bases from J, the junction kept 6 bases outside the gene matches. This CDR3 has 15 amino acids. Germline lookup yields CDR1 SGHNT and CDR2 YYREEE (reference sequence). The CDR3 DNA sequence: TGTGCCAGCAGTTCCGGGACTAGCGGGACGGATACGCAGTATTTT. Amino acid sequence: CASSSGTSGTDTQYF.

The chain joins TRBV28 to TRBJ1-1; 8 bases match TRBD1. Germline assignment: CDR1 MDHEN and CDR2 SYDVKM. This CDR3 is 15 amino acids long. V trimming: 4 bases; J trimming: 4 bases; junction bases outside the gene matches: 8. CDR3 loop: CASSSSGQGLTEAFF. Written as DNA, the CDR3 is TGTGCCAGCAGTTCATCTGGACAGGGCCTCACTGAAGCTTTCTTT.

The chain uses TRBV10-1 and TRBJ1-1; D unresolved. V was shortened by 2 bases and J by 7 bases, with 5 bases between the two germline ends. CDR3 length equals 11 residues. Germline V gene data show CDR1 as WNHNN and CDR2 as SYGVQD (reference sequence). The DNA for the CDR3 is TGCGCCAGCAGTGAGGGCGGTGAAGCTTTCTTT. Its protein is CASSEGGEAFF.

The CDR3 reads CASSPSAREETQYF. CDR3 coding DNA: TGTGCCAGCTCACCGTCCGCCAGGGAAGAGACCCAGTACTTC. The chain employs TRBV18 and TRBJ2-5; possible D gene TRBD1, 5 bases. The ends were cut back, 3 bases at V and 3 bases at J, with 11 bases in the middle. The CDR3 covers 14 residues. Germline CDR1 KGHSH, CDR2 LQKENI.

The rearrangement uses TRBV10-3 and TRBJ2-5, with 11 bases that match TRBD2. The DNA end favors TRBJ2-7, so the J call may be wrong. The V gene's germline CDR1 is ENHRY and CDR2 SYGVKD. There are 19 residues in the CDR3. The CDR3 spells CAISDELAGVGVRTYEQYF. In nucleotides, the CDR3 is TGTGCCATCAGTGACGAACTAGCGGGAGTTGGGGTAAGGACCTACGAGCAGTACTTC.

This chain links TRBV7-6 with TRBJ2-1, with TRBD2 as a possible D gene (5 bases). CDR3 length equals 15 residues. Between the trimmed V and J ends, which lost 5 bases and 0 bases, there was a span of 11 bases. Germline V gene lookup returns CDR1 SGHVS and CDR2 FNYEAQ. The CDR3 DNA follows: TGTGCCAGCAGCCAAAGCGGAGGCTCCTACAATGAGCAGTTCTTC. It encodes CASSQSGGSYNEQFF.